One T cell receptor (beta chain) is described in this entry. The antigen is unknown. This sample is part of a study of CD8+ T cells in alopecia areata. Treatment here: oral pan-JAK inhibitor, 5-10 mg twice daily. Germline assignment: CDR1 MGHDK and CDR2 SYGVNS. The CDR3 sequence is 15 residues long. The trim removed 4 bases at V and 6 bases at J, leaving 5 bases unmatched. Regarding the study as a whole: The treated group had a single nonresponder, limiting CD8+ expansion-response conclusions.

As the sequencing template, cDNA was produced by extracting RNA and reverse transcribing it. The table came from immunoSEQ multiplex PCR; TCRdb's copy has only in-frame clones and leaves some out. The sample carries 180,000 or so clones, roughly half recorded once. This sequence joins TRBV25-1 and TRBJ2-2; 10 bases line up with TRBD2. This sequence originates from a human donor with alopecia areata. Sequenced material: CD8+ T cells sorted from blood, taken around week 54, from a patient treated with tofacitinib. In DNA form, the CDR3 reads TGTGCCAGCAGTGCTAGCGGGGGTGGAGCCGGGGAGCTGTTTTTT. Translating gives CASSASGGGAGELFF.